A single sample gave rise to the 21 T cell receptor beta chains below, sequenced in a study of T cell responses to AZD1222 COVID-19 vaccine. The repertoire was sequenced with immunoSEQ multiplex PCR; TCRdb's copy has only in-frame clones and lacks some. The data contain 50,000 to 85,000 clones, 79% of them singletons. The sample was peripheral blood, taken on day 0 of MenACWY control vaccination. The receptors were sampled from an adult in good health.

The CDR3 DNA follows: TGTGCCAGCAGTGAAAGTGACAGGGGCTATGGCTACACCTTC. Its protein product is CASSESDRGYGYTF. The chain uses TRBV2 and TRBJ1-2; 8 bases align to TRBD1. This CDR3 is built from 14 residues. Trimming at V came to 2 bases and at J to 4 bases, leaving 3 bases not matched to a gene. Germline V gene sequence: CDR1 SNHLY, CDR2 FYNNEI.

The chain combines TRBV5-8 with TRBJ1-4; weak D call: TRBD1 (5 bases). The CDR3 length is 16 residues. Trimming left V 5 bases short and J 4 bases short, with 18 bases between. Per germline, CDR1 SGHTS and CDR2 YDEGEE. The CDR3 spells CASSLLTGALNEKLFF. In nucleotides, the CDR3 is TGTGCCAGCAGTTTACTCACAGGAGCCCTTAATGAAAAACTGTTTTTT.

This clone was observed many times. The V gene is TRBV24-1, the J gene TRBJ1-1, with TRBD1 matching over 7 bases. From germline, CDR1 is KGHDR and CDR2 SFDVKD. This CDR3 contains 15 residues. Unmatched junction bases numbered 13, after V lost 7 bases and J lost 6 bases. CDR3 loop: CATRPERQGGPEAFF. The CDR3 nucleotides read TGTGCCACCAGACCCGAAAGACAGGGCGGGCCTGAAGCTTTCTTT.

The chain employs TRBV7-2 and TRBJ1-2, with D tentatively TRBD1 (6 bases). This CDR3 spans 13 amino acids. V lost 5 bases and J 7 bases, leaving 14 bases between the germline ends. The V gene's germline CDR1 is SGHTA and CDR2 FQGNSA. As DNA, the CDR3 is TGTGCCAGCAGCCCGATTAAGGGGGGTGGCTACACCTTC. Translating it yields CASSPIKGGGYTF.

The DNA for the CDR3 is TGTGCCAGCAGCAATCGACAGAATTCACCCCTCCACTTT. It translates to CASSNRQNSPLHF. The rearrangement joins TRBV3-1 (or the pseudogene TRBV3-2) to TRBJ1-6, with a weak D call TRBD1 (5 bases). Germline lookup yields CDR1 LGHDT and CDR2 YNNKEL (reference sequence). Trimming left V 5 bases short and J 7 bases short, with 9 bases between. CDR3 length equals 13 residues.

The chain is built from TRBV11-2 and TRBJ1-2; no firm D call. The CDR3 runs to 13 residues. Trimming pared 5 bases from V and 4 bases from J, leaving 11 bases between. Germline CDR1 is SGHAT and CDR2 is FQNNGV. Written as DNA, the CDR3 is TGTGCCAGCAGCCCCCCCGGGGTCTATGGCTACACCTTC. Protein product: CASSPPGVYGYTF.

The chain couples TRBV30 to TRBJ1-1; TRBD1 agrees at 8 bases. V trimming: 3 bases; J trimming: 4 bases; junction bases outside the gene matches: 4. Germline CDR1 and CDR2: GTSNPN and SVGIG (reference sequence). CDR3 length: 13 residues. CDR3 bases: TGTGCCTGGAGGGCAGACAGGGGCACTGAAGCTTTCTTT. It translates to CAWRADRGTEAFF.

The chain has TRBV6-6 and TRBJ2-7; TRBD1 aligns across 9 bases. From germline, CDR1 is MNHNY and CDR2 SVGAGI (reference sequence). J was trimmed by 2 bases and V by 5 bases; bases with no gene match: 10. CDR3 length equals 16 residues. The CDR3 reads CASSLGGDRVTYEQYF. The CDR3, as DNA: TGTGCCAGCAGTCTCGGAGGGGACAGGGTCACCTACGAGCAGTACTTC.

This clone was picked up one time. The J gene is TRBJ2-1, the V gene TRBV19, with D hard to call. CDR3 length: 15 residues. Germline CDR1 and CDR2: LNHDA and SQIVND (reference sequence). Trimming cost V 3 bases and J 0 bases, with 9 bases left between them. The chain's CDR3 is CASSIGPSSYNEQFF. The DNA of the CDR3 is TGTGCCAGTAGTATCGGGCCCAGCTCCTACAATGAGCAGTTCTTC.

V is TRBV7-2 and J is TRBJ1-6, with D perhaps matching TRBD1 (5 bases). The CDR3 consists of 15 residues. V was clipped by 0 bases and J by 5 bases, with 8 bases between them. CDR1 and CDR2 from the germline V gene are SGHTA and FQGNSA. The CDR3 DNA reads TGTGCCAGCAGCTTAGCGGGGCAGAATAATTCACCCCTCCACTTT. Its protein product is CASSLAGQNNSPLHF.

The gene calls are TRBV9 and TRBJ1-2; D is unresolved. The CDR3 runs to 13 residues. Germline V CDR1 and CDR2: SGDLS, YYNGEE. V lost 0 bases and J lost 4, with 7 bases in between. CDR3 sequence: CASSVDGAYGYTF. CDR3 bases: TGTGCCAGCAGCGTAGATGGAGCCTATGGCTACACCTTC.

The chain combines TRBV2 with TRBJ1-4; no reliable D call. This CDR3 is 11 amino acids long. The germline V gene has CDR1 SNHLY and CDR2 FYNNEI. Trimming removed 0 bases at V and 15 bases at J, with 8 bases between. CDR3 protein: CASSEASPVFF. CDR3 sequence (DNA): TGTGCCAGCAGTGAAGCTTCACCCGTGTTTTTT.

For the CDR3, the DNA is TGTGCCAGCAGTCCAGACTCGATCGGGGCCCAGTACTTC. It is translated as CASSPDSIGAQYF. V gene TRBV7-3 combines with J gene TRBJ2-5; the D gene is possibly TRBD2 (5 bases). V gave up 6 bases and J gave up 9 bases, with 17 bases separating them. Germline CDR1 is SGHTA and CDR2 is FQGTGA. The CDR3 runs to 13 residues. Using reference TRBV7-3 and TRBJ2-5 for the parts outside the CDR3, the full variable domain is GAGVSQTPSNKVTEKGKYVELRCDPISGHTALYWYRQSLGQGPEFLIYFQGTGAADDSGLPNDRFFAVRPEGSVSTLKIQRTERGDSAVYLCASSPDSIGAQYFGPGTRLLVL.

The V call is TRBV28, the J call TRBJ2-1; D ambiguous. Germline V gene sequence: CDR1 MDHEN, CDR2 SYDVKM. V shed 8 bases and J shed 4 bases, with 24 bases lying between them. The CDR3 length is 17 residues. This CDR3 reads CASHTGKSTHQYNEQFF. The DNA for the CDR3 is TGTGCCAGCCACACTGGGAAATCAACTCACCAGTACAATGAGCAGTTCTTC.

This chain uses TRBV6-1 with TRBJ1-2; TRBD1 is a possible D gene (6 bases). From germline, CDR1 is MNHNS and CDR2 SASEGT. The CDR3 has 17 amino acids. The V end lost 0 bases, the J end lost 4 bases, and 18 bases lay between the germline ends. The CDR3, as DNA: TGTGCCAGCAGTGAAGCTAAGGCGGACAGATTATCCTATGGCTACACCTTC. Amino acid sequence: CASSEAKADRLSYGYTF.

The J gene is TRBJ1-1, the V gene TRBV7-9, with D tentatively TRBD1 (6 bases). This CDR3 is 16 amino acids long. Per germline, CDR1 SEHNR and CDR2 FQNEAQ (reference sequence). With 3 bases removed from V and 5 bases from J, the gap between germline ends came to 19 bases. For the CDR3, the DNA is TGTGCCAGCAGCTTCCAGACCCCACAGGGAAGGACTGAAGCTTTCTTT. This encodes CASSFQTPQGRTEAFF.

This sequence joins TRBV5-1 and TRBJ2-7; 10 bases map to TRBD1. V shed 1 base, J shed 2 bases, and the junction held 12 bases outside the gene matches. The V gene's germline CDR1 is SGHRS and CDR2 YFSETQ. The CDR3 is 18 amino acids. CDR3 loop: CASSLTSPTGQGPYEQYF. Written as DNA, the CDR3 is TGCGCCAGCAGCTTGACATCACCCACGGGACAGGGGCCCTACGAGCAGTACTTC.

V and J are TRBV7-8 and TRBJ1-5, with D perhaps matching TRBD1 (6 bases). Germline V gives CDR1 SGHVS, CDR2 FQNEAQ. V lost 1 base and J lost 7, with 14 bases in between. The CDR3 totals 15 residues. CDR3: CASSLGTVSGQPQHF. CDR3 coding DNA: TGTGCCAGCAGCTTAGGGACAGTAAGTGGCCAGCCCCAGCATTTT.

The rearrangement joins TRBV7-8 to TRBJ2-3; no clear D gene. The CDR3 runs 16 residues. V lost 5 bases and J lost 1, with 16 bases in between. Germline-derived CDR1 and CDR2 are SGHVS and FQNEAQ. The CDR3, as DNA: TGTGCCAGCAGCCAAGACAAAATTTCTGGCACAGATACGCAGTATTTT. Residues: CASSQDKISGTDTQYF.

This chain links TRBV2 with TRBJ1-5, with a tentative D call TRBD1 (6 bases). CDR1 and CDR2 (germline): SNHLY, FYNNEI. The germline V and J ends were trimmed by 4 bases and 7 bases, with 11 bases remaining between them. The CDR3 covers 13 residues. Written as DNA, the CDR3 is TGTGCCAGCAGTGGGGGGCGGTCACAGCCCCAGCATTTT. Its protein product is CASSGGRSQPQHF.

The chain joins TRBV5-1 to TRBJ1-1; D is uncertain. V shed 3 bases and J shed 1 base, with 10 bases lying between them. This CDR3 contains 14 residues. Germline lookup yields CDR1 SGHRS and CDR2 YFSETQ. The CDR3 reads CASSSSPGNTEAFF. CDR3 nucleotide sequence: TGCGCCAGCAGCTCATCCCCTGGGAACACTGAAGCTTTCTTT.